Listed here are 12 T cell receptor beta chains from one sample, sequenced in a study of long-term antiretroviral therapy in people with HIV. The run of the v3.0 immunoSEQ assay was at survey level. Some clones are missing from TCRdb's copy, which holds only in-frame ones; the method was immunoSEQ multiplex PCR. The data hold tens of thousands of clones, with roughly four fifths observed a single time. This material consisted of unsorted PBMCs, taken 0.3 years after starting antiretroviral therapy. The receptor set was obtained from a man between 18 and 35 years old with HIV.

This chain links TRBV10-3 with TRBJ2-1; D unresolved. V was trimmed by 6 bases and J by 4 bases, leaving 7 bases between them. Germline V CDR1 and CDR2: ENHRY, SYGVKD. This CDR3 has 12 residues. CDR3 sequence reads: CAIRTWYNEQFF. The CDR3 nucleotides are TGTGCCATCAGGACTTGGTACAATGAGCAGTTCTTC.

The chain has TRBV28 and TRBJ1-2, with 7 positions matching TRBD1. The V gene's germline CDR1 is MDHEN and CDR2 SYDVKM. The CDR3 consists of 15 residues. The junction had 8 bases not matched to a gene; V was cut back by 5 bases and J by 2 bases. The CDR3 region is CASSARQGENYGYTF. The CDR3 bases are TGTGCCAGCAGTGCCCGACAGGGAGAGAACTATGGCTACACCTTC.

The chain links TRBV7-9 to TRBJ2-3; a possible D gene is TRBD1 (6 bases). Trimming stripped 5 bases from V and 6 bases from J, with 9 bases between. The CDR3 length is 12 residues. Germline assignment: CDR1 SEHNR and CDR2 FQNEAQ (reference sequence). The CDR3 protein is CASSGDMDTQYF. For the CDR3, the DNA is TGTGCCAGCAGCGGGGACATGGATACGCAGTATTTT.

DNA for the CDR3: TGTGCCAGCACCCGCGACCACCGGCGCGAGCAGTACTTC. Translating gives CASTRDHRREQYF. The J gene is TRBJ2-7, the V gene TRBV2; D is unclear. The germline V and J ends were trimmed by 7 bases and 6 bases, with 16 bases remaining between them. CDR3 length: 13 amino acids. Germline V CDR1 and CDR2: SNHLY, FYNNEI. Full variable domain (outside the CDR3, taken from reference TRBV2 and TRBJ2-7): EPEVTQTPSHQVTQMGQEVILRCVPISNHLYFYWYRQILGQKVEFLVSFYNNEISEKSEIFDDQFSVERPDGSNFTLKIRSTKLEDSAMYFCASTRDHRREQYFGPGTRLTVT.

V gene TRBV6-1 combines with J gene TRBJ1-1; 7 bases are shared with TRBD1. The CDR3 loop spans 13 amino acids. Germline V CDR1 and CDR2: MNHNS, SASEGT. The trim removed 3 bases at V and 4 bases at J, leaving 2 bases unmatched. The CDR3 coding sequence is TGTGCCAGCAGTGAGCAGGGGGGCACTGAAGCTTTCTTT. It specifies CASSEQGGTEAFF.

The CDR3 DNA sequence: TGTGCCAGCACCTCGACGACTAGCGGGGCCTTTGAGCAGTTCTTC. Amino acid sequence: CASTSTTSGAFEQFF. V usage is TRBV7-9 and J usage is TRBJ2-1, with TRBD2 matching over 11 bases. After removal of 7 bases from V and 9 bases from J, the junction contained 11 bases not matched to a gene. Germline V gene data show CDR1 as SEHNR and CDR2 as FQNEAQ (reference sequence). This CDR3 is built from 15 residues. The full variable domain, its missing parts supplied by reference TRBV7-9 and TRBJ2-1, is DTGVSQNPRHKITKRGQNVTFRCDPISEHNRLYWYRQTLGQGPEFLTYFQNEAQLEKSRLLSDRFSAERPKGSFSTLEIQRTEQGDSAMYLCASTSTTSGAFEQFFGPGTRLTVL.

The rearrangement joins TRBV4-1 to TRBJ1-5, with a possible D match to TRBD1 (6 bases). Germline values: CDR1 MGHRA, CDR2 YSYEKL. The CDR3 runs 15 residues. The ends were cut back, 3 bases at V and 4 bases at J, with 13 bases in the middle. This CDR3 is CASSQGAIGNQPQHF. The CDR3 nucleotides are TGCGCCAGCAGCCAGGGGGCTATAGGGAATCAGCCCCAGCATTTT.

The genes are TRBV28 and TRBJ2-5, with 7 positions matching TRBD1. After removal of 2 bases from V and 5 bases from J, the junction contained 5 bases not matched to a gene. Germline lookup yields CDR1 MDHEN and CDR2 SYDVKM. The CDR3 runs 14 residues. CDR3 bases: TGTGCCAGCAGTTTACCCGGGACAGTCGAGACCCAGTACTTC. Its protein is CASSLPGTVETQYF.

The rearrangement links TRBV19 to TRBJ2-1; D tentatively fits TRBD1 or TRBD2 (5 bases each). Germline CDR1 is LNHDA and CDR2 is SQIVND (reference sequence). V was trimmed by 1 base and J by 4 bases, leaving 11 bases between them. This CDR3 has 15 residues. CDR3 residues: CASSIGGYPYNEQFF. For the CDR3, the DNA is TGTGCCAGTAGTATAGGGGGGTACCCGTACAATGAGCAGTTCTTC.

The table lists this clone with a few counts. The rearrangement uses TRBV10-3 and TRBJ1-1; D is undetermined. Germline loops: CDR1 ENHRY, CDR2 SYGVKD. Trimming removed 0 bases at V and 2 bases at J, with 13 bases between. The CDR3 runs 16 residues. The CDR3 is CAISESGRRINTEAFF. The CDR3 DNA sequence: TGTGCCATCAGTGAGTCTGGAAGGCGTATCAACACTGAAGCTTTCTTT.

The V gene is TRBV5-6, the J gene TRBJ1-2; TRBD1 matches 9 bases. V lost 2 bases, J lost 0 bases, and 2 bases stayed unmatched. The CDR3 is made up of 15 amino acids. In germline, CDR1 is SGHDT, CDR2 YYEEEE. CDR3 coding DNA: TGTGCCAGCAGCTTTAGACAGGGGGCTAACTATGGCTACACCTTC. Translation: CASSFRQGANYGYTF.

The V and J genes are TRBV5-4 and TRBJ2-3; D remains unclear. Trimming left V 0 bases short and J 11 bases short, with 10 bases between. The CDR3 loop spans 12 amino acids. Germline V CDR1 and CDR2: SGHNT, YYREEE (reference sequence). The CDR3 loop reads CASSLELNRQYF. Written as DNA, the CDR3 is TGTGCCAGCAGCTTGGAACTAAACAGGCAGTATTTT.